These 2 T cell receptor beta chains were all obtained from the same sample, sequenced in a study of T cell repertoires in cytomegalovirus infection. Antigen specificity for these receptors is unknown. TCRdb reprocessed the reads via MiXCR and lists one record per CDR3 protein. The sample shows 650,000 to 900,000 distinct CDR3 sequences, about 31% of them seen only once. The source was cultured CD8+ T cells from PBMCs, collected from culture after CMV antigen stimulation. The receptors were gathered from a human donor in good health (CMV status not recorded). Some clones in this sample may be carry-over from other donors' samples.

This clonotype was recorded a few times. The CDR3 DNA reads as TGTGCCAGTAGTCTCCTGGAGGGGGCCTACAATGAGCAGTTCTTC. Translating it yields CASSLLEGAYNEQFF. The rearrangement uses TRBV19 and TRBJ2-1; D is tentatively TRBD1 or TRBD2 (6 bases each). There are 15 residues in the CDR3. The V end was cut by 5 bases, the J end by 2 bases, with 13 bases between. CDR1 and CDR2 from the germline V gene are LNHDA and SQIVND (reference sequence).

This clonotype was seen repeatedly, ten times or more. DNA of the CDR3: TGTGCCAGCAGCTTTAGTCGGCCGGGACTAGCGGGGGGGACAGATACGCAGTATTTT. Amino acids: CASSFSRPGLAGGTDTQYF. This rearrangement joins TRBV7-2 to TRBJ2-3, with TRBD2 identical over 16 bases. This CDR3 comprises 19 residues. The germline gives CDR1 SGHTA, CDR2 FQGNSA. The J segment lost 3 bases and the V segment lost 3 bases, leaving 9 bases of the junction unmatched.